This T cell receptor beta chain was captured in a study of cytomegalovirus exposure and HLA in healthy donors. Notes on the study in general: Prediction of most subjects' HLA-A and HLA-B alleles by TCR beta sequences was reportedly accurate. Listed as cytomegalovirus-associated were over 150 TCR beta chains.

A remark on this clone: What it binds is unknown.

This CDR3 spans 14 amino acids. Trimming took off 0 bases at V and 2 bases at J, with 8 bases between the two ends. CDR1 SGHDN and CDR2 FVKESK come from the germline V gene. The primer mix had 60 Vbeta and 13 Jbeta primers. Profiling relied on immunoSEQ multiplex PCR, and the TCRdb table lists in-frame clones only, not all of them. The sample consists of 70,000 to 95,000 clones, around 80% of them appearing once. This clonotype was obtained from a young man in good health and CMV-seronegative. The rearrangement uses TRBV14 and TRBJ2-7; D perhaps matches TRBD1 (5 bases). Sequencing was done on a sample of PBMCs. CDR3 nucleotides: TGTGCCAGCAGCCAAGACAGGGTTGCCTACGAGCAGTACTTC. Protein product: CASSQDRVAYEQYF.